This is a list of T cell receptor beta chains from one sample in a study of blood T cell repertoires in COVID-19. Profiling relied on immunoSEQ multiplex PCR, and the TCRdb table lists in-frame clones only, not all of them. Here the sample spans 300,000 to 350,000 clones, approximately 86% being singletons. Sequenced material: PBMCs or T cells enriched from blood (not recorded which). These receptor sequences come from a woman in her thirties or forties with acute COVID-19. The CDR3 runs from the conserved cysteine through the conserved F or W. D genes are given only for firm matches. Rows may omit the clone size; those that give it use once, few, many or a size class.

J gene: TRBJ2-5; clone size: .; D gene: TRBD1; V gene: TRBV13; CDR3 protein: CASSLSTGEQETQYF; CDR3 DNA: TGTGCCAGCAGCCTATCGACAGGGGAACAAGAGACCCAGTACTTC
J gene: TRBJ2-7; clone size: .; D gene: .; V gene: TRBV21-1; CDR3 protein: CASSKNLSGAYEQYF; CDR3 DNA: TGTGCCAGCAGCAAAAATTTAAGCGGAGCGTACGAGCAGTACTTC
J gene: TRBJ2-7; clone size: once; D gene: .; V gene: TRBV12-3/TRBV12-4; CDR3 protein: CASSPGQTYEQYF; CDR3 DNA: TGTGCCAGCAGTCCAGGACAGACCTACGAGCAGTACTTC
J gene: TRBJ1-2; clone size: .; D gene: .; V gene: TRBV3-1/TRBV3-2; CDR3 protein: CASSHLDSFYGYTF; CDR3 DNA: TGTGCCAGCAGCCACCTAGACAGCTTCTATGGCTACACCTTC
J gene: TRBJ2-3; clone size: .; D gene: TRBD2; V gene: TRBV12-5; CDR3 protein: CASANRGDTDTQYF; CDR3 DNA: TGTGCTAGTGCGAACCGGGGGGACACAGATACGCAGTATTTT
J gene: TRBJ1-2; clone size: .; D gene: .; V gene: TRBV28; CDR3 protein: CASSFAAVSNYGYTF; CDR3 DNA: TGTGCCAGCAGTTTTGCCGCGGTTTCAAACTATGGCTACACCTTC
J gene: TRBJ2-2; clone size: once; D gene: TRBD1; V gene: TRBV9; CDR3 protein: CASSVEGDRVTGELFF; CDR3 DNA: TGTGCCAGCAGCGTAGAAGGGGACAGGGTTACCGGGGAGCTGTTTTTT
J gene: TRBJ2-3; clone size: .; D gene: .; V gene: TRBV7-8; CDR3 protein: CASSPGTPYGTDTQYF; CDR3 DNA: TGTGCCAGCAGCCCTGGGACTCCTTATGGCACAGATACGCAGTATTTT
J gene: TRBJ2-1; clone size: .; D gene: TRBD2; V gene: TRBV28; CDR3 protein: CASSPGRRGRANEQFF; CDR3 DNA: TGTGCCAGCAGCCCCGGACGCCGTGGGAGGGCCAATGAGCAGTTCTTC
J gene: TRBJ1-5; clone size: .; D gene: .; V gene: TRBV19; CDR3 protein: CASSISGFANQPQHF; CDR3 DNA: TGTGCCAGTAGTATCTCGGGGTTCGCCAATCAGCCCCAGCATTTT
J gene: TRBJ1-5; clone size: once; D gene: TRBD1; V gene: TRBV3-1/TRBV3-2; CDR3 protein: CASSQVPGGGQPQHF; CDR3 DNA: TGTGCCAGCAGCCAAGTGCCAGGGGGCGGTCAGCCCCAGCATTTT